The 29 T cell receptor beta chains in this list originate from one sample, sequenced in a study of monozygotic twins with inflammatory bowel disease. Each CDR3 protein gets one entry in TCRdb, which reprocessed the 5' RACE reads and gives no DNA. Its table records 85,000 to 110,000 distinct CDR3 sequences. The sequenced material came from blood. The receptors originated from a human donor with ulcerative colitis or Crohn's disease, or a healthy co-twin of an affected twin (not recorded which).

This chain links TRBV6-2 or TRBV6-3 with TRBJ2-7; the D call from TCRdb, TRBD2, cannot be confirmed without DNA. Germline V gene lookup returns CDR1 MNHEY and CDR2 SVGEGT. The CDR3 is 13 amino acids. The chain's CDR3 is CASRGAGTYEQYF.

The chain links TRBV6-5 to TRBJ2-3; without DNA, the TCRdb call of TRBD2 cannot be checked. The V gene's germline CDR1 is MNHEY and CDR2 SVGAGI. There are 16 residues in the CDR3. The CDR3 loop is CASSYSGGRSTDTQYF.

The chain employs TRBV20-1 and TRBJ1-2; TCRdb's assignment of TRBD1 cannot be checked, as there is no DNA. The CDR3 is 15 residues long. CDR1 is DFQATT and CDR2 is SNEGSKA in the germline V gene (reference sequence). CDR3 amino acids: CSATRGGGGYQGYTF.

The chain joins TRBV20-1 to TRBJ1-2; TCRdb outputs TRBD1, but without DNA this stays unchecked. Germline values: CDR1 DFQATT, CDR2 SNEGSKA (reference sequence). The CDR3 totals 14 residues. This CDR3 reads CSARGGGDSSFSTF.

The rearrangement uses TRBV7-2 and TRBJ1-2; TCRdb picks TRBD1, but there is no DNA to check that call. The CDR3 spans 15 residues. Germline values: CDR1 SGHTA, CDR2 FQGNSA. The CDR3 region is CASSFSTGGFYGYTF.

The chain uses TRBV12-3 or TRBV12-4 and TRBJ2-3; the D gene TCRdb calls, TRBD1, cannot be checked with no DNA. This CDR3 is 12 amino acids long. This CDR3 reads CASSPWGDTQYF.

Here the CDR3 reads CASRGINNEQFF. The V call is TRBV12-3 or TRBV12-4, the J call TRBJ2-1. The CDR3 loop spans 12 amino acids.

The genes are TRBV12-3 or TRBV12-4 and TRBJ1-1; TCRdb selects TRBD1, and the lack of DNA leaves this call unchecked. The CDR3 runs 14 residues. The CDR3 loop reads CASSLYGAKTEAFF.

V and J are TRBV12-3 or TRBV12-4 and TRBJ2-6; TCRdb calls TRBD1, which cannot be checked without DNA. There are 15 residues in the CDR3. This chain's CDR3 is CASSFRQAGANVLTF.

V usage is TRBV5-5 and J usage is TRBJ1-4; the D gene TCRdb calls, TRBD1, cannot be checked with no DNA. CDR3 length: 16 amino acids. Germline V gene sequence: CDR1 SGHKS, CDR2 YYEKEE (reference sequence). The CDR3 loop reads CASSRPGQVANEKLFF.

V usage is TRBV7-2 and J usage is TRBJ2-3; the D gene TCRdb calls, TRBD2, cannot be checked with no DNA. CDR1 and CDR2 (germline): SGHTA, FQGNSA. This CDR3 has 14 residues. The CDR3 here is CASGRGSRTDTQYF.

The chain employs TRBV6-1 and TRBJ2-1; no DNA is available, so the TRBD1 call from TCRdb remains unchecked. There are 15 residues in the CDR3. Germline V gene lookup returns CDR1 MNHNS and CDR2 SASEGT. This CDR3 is CASRGGGVGLNEQFF.

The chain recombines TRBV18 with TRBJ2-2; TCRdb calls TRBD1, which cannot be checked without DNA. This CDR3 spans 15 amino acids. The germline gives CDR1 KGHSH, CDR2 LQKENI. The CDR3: CASSPQGANTGELFF.

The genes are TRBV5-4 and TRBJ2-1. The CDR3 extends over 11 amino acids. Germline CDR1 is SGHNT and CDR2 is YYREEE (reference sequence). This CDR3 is CASSSDRQQFF.

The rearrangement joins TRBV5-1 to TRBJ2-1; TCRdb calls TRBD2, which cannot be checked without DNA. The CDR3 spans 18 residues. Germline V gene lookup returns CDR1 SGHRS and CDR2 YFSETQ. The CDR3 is CASSLGLAVPMSYNEQFF.

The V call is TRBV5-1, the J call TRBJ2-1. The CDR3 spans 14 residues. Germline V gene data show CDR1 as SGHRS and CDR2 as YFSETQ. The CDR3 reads CASSLGQDYNEQFF.

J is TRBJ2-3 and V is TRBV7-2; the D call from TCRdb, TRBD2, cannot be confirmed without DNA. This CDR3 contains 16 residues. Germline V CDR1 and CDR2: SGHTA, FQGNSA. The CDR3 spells CASSMTSGLITDTQYF.

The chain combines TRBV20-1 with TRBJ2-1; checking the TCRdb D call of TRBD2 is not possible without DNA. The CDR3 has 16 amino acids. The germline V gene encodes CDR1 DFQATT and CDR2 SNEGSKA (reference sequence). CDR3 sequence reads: CSARDRLAGGLGEQFF.

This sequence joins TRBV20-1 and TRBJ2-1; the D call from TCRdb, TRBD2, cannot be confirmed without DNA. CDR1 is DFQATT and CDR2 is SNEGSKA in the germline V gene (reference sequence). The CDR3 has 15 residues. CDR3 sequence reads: CSARDLDSEVNEQFF.

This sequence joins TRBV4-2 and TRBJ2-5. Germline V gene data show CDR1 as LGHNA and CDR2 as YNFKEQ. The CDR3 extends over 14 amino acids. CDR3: CASSQDHSQETQYF.

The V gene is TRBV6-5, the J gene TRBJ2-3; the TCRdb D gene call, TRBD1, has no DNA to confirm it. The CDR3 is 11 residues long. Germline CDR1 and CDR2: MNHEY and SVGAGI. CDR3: CASSGAGAQYF.

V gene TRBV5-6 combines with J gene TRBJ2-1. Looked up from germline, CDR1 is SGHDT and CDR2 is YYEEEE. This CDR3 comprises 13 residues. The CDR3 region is CASSLGPTNEQFF.

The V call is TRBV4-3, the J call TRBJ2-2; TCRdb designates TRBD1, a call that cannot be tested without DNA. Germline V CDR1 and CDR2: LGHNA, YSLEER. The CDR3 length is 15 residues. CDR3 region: CASSPLLPGTGELFF.

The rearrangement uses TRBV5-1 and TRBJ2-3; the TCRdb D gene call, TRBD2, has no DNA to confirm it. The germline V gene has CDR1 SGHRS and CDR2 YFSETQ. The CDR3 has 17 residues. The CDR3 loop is CASSLDSPSGRTDTQYF. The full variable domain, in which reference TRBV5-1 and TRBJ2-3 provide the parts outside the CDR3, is KAGVTQTPRYLIKTRGQQVTLSCSPISGHRSVSWYQQTPGQGLQFLFEYFSETQRNKGNFPGRFSGRQFSNSRSEMNVSTLELGDSALYLCASSLDSPSGRTDTQYFGPGTRLTVL.

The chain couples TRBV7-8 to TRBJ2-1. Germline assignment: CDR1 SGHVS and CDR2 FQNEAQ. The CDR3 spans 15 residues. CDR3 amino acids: CASSLAYLNYNEQFF.

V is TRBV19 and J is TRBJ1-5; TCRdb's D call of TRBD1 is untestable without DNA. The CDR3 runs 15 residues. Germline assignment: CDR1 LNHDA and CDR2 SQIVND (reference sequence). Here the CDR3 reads CASSIQGHFNQPQHF.

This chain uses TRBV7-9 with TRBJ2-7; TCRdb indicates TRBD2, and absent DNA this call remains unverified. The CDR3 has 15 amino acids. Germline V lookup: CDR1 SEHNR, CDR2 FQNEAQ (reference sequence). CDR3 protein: CASSTTSGRPYEQYF.

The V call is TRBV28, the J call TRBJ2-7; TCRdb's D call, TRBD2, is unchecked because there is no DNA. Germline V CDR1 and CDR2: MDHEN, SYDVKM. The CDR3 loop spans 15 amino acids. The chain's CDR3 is CASSYGLARSYEQYF.

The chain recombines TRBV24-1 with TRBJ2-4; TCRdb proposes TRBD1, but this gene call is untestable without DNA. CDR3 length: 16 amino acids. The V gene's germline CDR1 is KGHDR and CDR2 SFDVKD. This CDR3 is CATSDAGQGTKNIQYF.